Below are 9 T cell receptor beta chains sequenced from a single sample in a study of shared clonotypes between healthy human individuals. The method was immunoSEQ multiplex PCR; TCRdb's version includes in-frame clones alone and lacks a portion of them. The sample has just over 2,000,000 clones, 85% to 95% seen once; the top ten hold 0.13%. Sequenced input: naive CD4+ T cells sorted from blood. Subset in this sample: CD45RA+ positively selected. Receptors originate from a man aged 18 to 29 in good health.

V usage is TRBV2 and J usage is TRBJ1-6, with 7 positions matching TRBD1. V shed 8 bases, J shed 7 bases, and the junction held 11 bases outside the gene matches. Germline V CDR1 and CDR2: SNHLY, FYNNEI. This CDR3 contains 15 residues. The CDR3 nucleotides are TGTGCCAGCCAAGATGGGGACAGTCTAAATTCACCCCTCCACTTT. The encoded protein is CASQDGDSLNSPLHF.

The CDR3 DNA is TGTGCCAGTAGTATTGGACAGGGGCTGCGGGAGCAGTACTTC. Amino acid sequence: CASSIGQGLREQYF. This chain connects TRBV19 to TRBJ2-7, with 9 bases lining up with TRBD1. Germline assignment: CDR1 LNHDA and CDR2 SQIVND (reference sequence). V was pared by 3 bases and J by 7 bases, with 7 bases of the junction left unmatched. The CDR3 sequence is 14 residues long.

This clone was recorded only once. The chain has TRBV5-1 and TRBJ2-2; D unclear. Germline V CDR1 and CDR2: SGHRS, YFSETQ. This CDR3 is built from 14 residues. The germline V and J ends were trimmed by 4 bases and 6 bases, with 13 bases remaining between them. DNA for the CDR3: TGCGCCAGCAGCCCCGTTGGGGTTGCCGGGGAGCTGTTTTTT. It is translated as CASSPVGVAGELFF.

The chain recombines TRBV9 with TRBJ1-2; maybe TRBD1 (6 bases). The CDR3 runs to 17 residues. Germline CDR1 SGDLS, CDR2 YYNGEE. Trimming left V 0 bases short and J 0 bases short, with 15 bases between. The CDR3 DNA reads TGTGCCAGCAGCGTAGGGGGGGCACTAAAGACTAACTATGGCTACACCTTC. As protein: CASSVGGALKTNYGYTF.

V usage is TRBV4-1 and J usage is TRBJ2-5, with 8 bases matching TRBD1. The CDR3 contains 15 residues. The germline CDR1 and CDR2 sequences are MGHRA and YSYEKL. V trimming: 4 bases; J trimming: 2 bases; junction bases outside the gene matches: 6. CDR3 nucleotides: TGCGCCAGCAGCCGCGTAGGACAGGGACAAGAGACCCAGTACTTC. This translates into CASSRVGQGQETQYF.

A note on this clone: The junction does not match germline at one end; this may be a read error. The chain uses TRBV7-9 and TRBJ2-4; 7 bases are shared with TRBD2. This CDR3 has 13 amino acids. CDR1 and CDR2 from the germline V gene are SEHNR and FQNEAQ (reference sequence). CDR3 protein: CASSLAGLVIMGF. CDR3 coding DNA: TGTGCCAGCAGCTTAGCCGGACTAGTCATTATGGGCTTC.

The CDR3 DNA follows: TGTGCCTCGTCCAGGGTTGTATATAATTCACCCCTCCACTTT. This sequence encodes CASSRVVYNSPLHF. The chain uses TRBV6-5 and TRBJ1-6, with a tentative D call TRBD1 (5 bases). Trimming shortened V by 11 bases and J by 4 bases, and 15 bases separated the two germline ends. The germline V gene encodes CDR1 MNHEY and CDR2 SVGAGI. This CDR3 is 14 amino acids long.

This chain links TRBV6-1 with TRBJ1-2; 7 nucleotides align to TRBD1. This CDR3 is 16 amino acids long. CDR1 and CDR2 (germline): MNHNS, SASEGT. Unmatched junction bases numbered 13, after V lost 1 base and J lost 8 bases. CDR3 DNA: TGTGCCAGCAGTGAAGGACAGGGTTTGCTATGGGGCGGCTACACCTTC. Encoded protein: CASSEGQGLLWGGYTF.

This chain joins TRBV4-1 and TRBJ2-7; D ambiguous. V was shortened by 1 base and J by 1 base, with 11 bases between the two germline ends. Germline V gives CDR1 MGHRA, CDR2 YSYEKL. This CDR3 region has 15 residues. CDR3 sequence reads: CASSQGAQPSYEQYF. DNA of the CDR3: TGCGCCAGCAGCCAAGGCGCTCAGCCTTCCTACGAGCAGTACTTC.